Presented here are 4 T cell receptor beta chains from one specimen sequenced in a study of CD8+ T cells in alopecia areata. Following extraction, RNA underwent reverse transcription to cDNA, which served as the sequencing template. Sequencing was performed with immunoSEQ multiplex PCR; in TCRdb, only in-frame clones are kept and a portion is missing. The profile shows 100,000 to 140,000 clones, around 83% of them singletons. Stated treatment: oral pan-JAK inhibitor, 5-10 mg twice daily. The sample here was CD8+ T cells sorted from blood, taken at week 24, from a patient treated with tofacitinib. The receptors were sampled from a human donor with alopecia areata.

In its sample, this clone was seen once. The J gene is TRBJ2-7, the V gene TRBV5-1, with D possibly TRBD1 on 5 matching bases. The CDR3 totals 14 residues. Germline loops: CDR1 SGHRS, CDR2 YFSETQ. V shed 5 bases and J shed 3 bases, with 15 bases lying between them. The CDR3 region has the DNA TGCGCCAGCAGAGTAGGCCAGGGCGGCTACGAGCAGTACTTC. Residues: CASRVGQGGYEQYF.

This chain joins TRBV5-4 and TRBJ2-7, with TRBD1 matching over 12 bases. J gave up 2 bases and V 4 bases, and 4 bases lay outside the gene matches. CDR3 length equals 15 residues. In germline, CDR1 is SGHNT, CDR2 YYREEE (reference sequence). The CDR3 bases are TGTGCCAGCAGCCCAGGGACAGGGGGCACCTACGAGCAGTACTTC. It specifies CASSPGTGGTYEQYF.

The chain couples TRBV7-9 to TRBJ2-1; 10 bases fit TRBD2. Per the germline V gene, CDR1 is SEHNR and CDR2 is FQNEAQ (reference sequence). The CDR3 loop spans 16 amino acids. V lost 5 bases and J lost 5; bases outside the gene matches: 9. CDR3 nucleotide sequence: TGTGCCAGCAGCCCCTCACTAGCGGGGATAGACAATGAGCAGTTCTTC. Protein: CASSPSLAGIDNEQFF.

The V call is TRBV5-6, the J call TRBJ2-1, with TRBD2 matching 11 bases. Unmatched junction bases numbered 5, after V lost 4 bases and J lost 5 bases. The germline CDR1 and CDR2 sequences are SGHDT and YYEEEE. The CDR3 sequence is 15 residues long. Written as DNA, the CDR3 is TGTGCCAGCAGCCGTCGACTAGCGGGGAACAATGAGCAGTTCTTC. Translated: CASSRRLAGNNEQFF.